These 13 T cell receptor beta chains came from one sample sequenced in a study of beta chain features in type 1 diabetes. Every isolated RNA sample was fully reverse transcribed, so sequencing captured expressed TCRB transcripts. Assay used: immunoSEQ multiplex PCR; TCRdb lists only in-frame clones, some missing. In the table there are approximately 170,000 clones, roughly 8% of which are singletons. For these TCRs, the target antigens are not known. Overall study findings and caveats: When Type 1 diabetes patients were examined, their TCRB CDR3s proved moderately but significantly shorter in all four CD4+ subsets.

The sequencing sample was made of central memory CD4+ T cells from blood. These receptors all stem from a woman in her forties with type 1 diabetes.

This clone was counted a few times. The chain couples TRBV29-1 to TRBJ1-2; maybe TRBD1 (6 bases). V was pared by 4 bases and J by 4 bases, with 13 bases between. This CDR3 has 13 amino acids. The germline gives CDR1 SQVTM, CDR2 ANQGSEA. In nucleotides, the CDR3 is TGCAGCGTTGTTCTGGGGGCCGTCTATGGCTACACCTTC. Translating it yields CSVVLGAVYGYTF.

This clone was detected only a few times. The DNA for the CDR3 is TGTGCCAGCAGCCAAGACACAGGGCCGGATTCACCCCTCCACTTT. It codes for CASSQDTGPDSPLHF. The chain joins TRBV4-2 to TRBJ1-6, with TRBD1 as a possible D gene (6 bases). There are 15 residues in the CDR3. Trimming removed 0 bases at V and 8 bases at J, with 11 bases between. CDR1 and CDR2 (germline): LGHNA, YNFKEQ.

This clone has only a few counts. V usage is TRBV2 and J usage is TRBJ2-2; D call uncertain. Germline V gives CDR1 SNHLY, CDR2 FYNNEI. The CDR3 is made up of 13 amino acids. Trimming cost V 3 bases and J 5 bases, with 7 bases left between them. The CDR3 sequence: CASSDRATGELFF. Here the CDR3 DNA reads TGTGCCAGCAGTGACCGAGCGACCGGGGAGCTGTTTTTT.

This clone was picked up many times. The chain employs TRBV19 and TRBJ2-1, with a tentative D call TRBD2 (6 bases). This CDR3 is 15 amino acids long. V was shortened by 5 bases and J by 6 bases, with 17 bases between the two germline ends. Per germline, CDR1 LNHDA and CDR2 SQIVND (reference sequence). CDR3 residues: CASSARRGMPNEQFF. CDR3 nucleotide sequence: TGTGCCAGTAGTGCCCGACGGGGGATGCCCAATGAGCAGTTCTTC.

This clone turned up a few times. The chain is built from TRBV25-1 and TRBJ2-5, with 13 bases lining up with TRBD2. Trimming removed 5 bases from V and 5 bases from J; junction bases left unmatched: 8. The length of the CDR3 is 16 residues. The V gene's germline CDR1 is MGHDK and CDR2 SYGVNS. The CDR3 reads CASSSGLAGNWETQYF. The CDR3 DNA is TGTGCCAGCAGTTCGGGACTAGCGGGAAATTGGGAGACCCAGTACTTC.

The V gene is TRBV30, the J gene TRBJ1-2, with a weak D call TRBD1 (6 bases). This CDR3 has 14 residues. V was cut by 0 bases and J by 0 bases, with 8 bases left in between. Germline CDR1 and CDR2: GTSNPN and SVGIG (reference sequence). The CDR3 coding sequence is TGTGCCTGGAGTGTACCAGGGGCTAACTATGGCTACACCTTC. It encodes CAWSVPGANYGYTF.

This clone was counted between two and nine times. The chain recombines TRBV4-1 with TRBJ2-5, with a possible D match to TRBD2 (5 bases). The V end was cut by 1 base, the J end by 2 bases, with 17 bases between. This CDR3 is built from 17 residues. In germline, CDR1 is MGHRA, CDR2 YSYEKL. The CDR3 reads CASSQGPAGPGQETQYF. The DNA for the CDR3 is TGCGCCAGCAGCCAAGGACCAGCAGGACCGGGGCAAGAGACCCAGTACTTC.

This chain uses TRBV6-5 with TRBJ2-2; no firm D call. CDR1 is MNHEY, CDR2 SVGAGI, per germline. V was shortened by 2 bases and J by 4 bases, with 5 bases between the two germline ends. The CDR3 runs 13 residues. The CDR3 protein is CASSYDTTGELFF. CDR3 in DNA: TGTGCCAGCAGTTACGACACCACCGGGGAGCTGTTTTTT.

This sequence joins TRBV4-3 and TRBJ1-2; TRBD1 matches 11 bases. V lost 1 base, J lost 8 bases, and 6 bases stayed unmatched. The length of the CDR3 is 15 residues. Per germline, CDR1 LGHNA and CDR2 YSLEER. This CDR3 is CASSQGTGGEGGYTF. In DNA, the CDR3 is TGCGCCAGCAGCCAAGGGACAGGGGGCGAGGGGGGCTACACCTTC.

This clone was counted between two and nine times. The chain carries TRBV28 and TRBJ2-1; the match to TRBD2 covers 8 bases. CDR1 is MDHEN and CDR2 is SYDVKM in the germline V gene. The CDR3 extends over 15 amino acids. With 3 bases clipped from V and 6 bases from J, the junction kept 7 bases outside the gene matches. CDR3 in DNA: TGTGCCAGCAGTTTCTCCCCAGCGGGAGTCAATGAGCAGTTCTTC. The encoded protein is CASSFSPAGVNEQFF.

This clone appeared many times. This chain uses TRBV4-2 with TRBJ2-3; D is possibly TRBD2 (5 bases). The germline V gene encodes CDR1 LGHNA and CDR2 YNFKEQ. V was pared by 6 bases and J by 1 base, with 14 bases between. The CDR3 has 15 residues. CDR3 residues: CASSHGEGRTDTQYF. In DNA, the CDR3 is TGTGCCAGCAGTCACGGGGAAGGGCGCACAGATACGCAGTATTTT.

This chain uses TRBV7-9 with TRBJ1-2; D is unclear. Germline CDR1 reads SEHNR; CDR2 reads FQNEAQ (reference sequence). The CDR3 extends over 15 amino acids. Trimming removed 2 bases at V and 0 bases at J, with 10 bases between. The CDR3 spells CASSLQMPTNYGYTF. CDR3 DNA sequence: TGTGCCAGCAGCTTACAGATGCCGACTAACTATGGCTACACCTTC.

This clone has more than one count but fewer than ten. The V and J genes are TRBV29-1 and TRBJ2-3; 14 bases line up with TRBD2. The CDR3 runs 17 residues. Germline assignment: CDR1 SQVTM and CDR2 ANQGSEA. Trimming took 3 bases from V and 1 from J; bases not matched to a gene: 6. The CDR3 DNA is TGCAGCGTTGACACTGGACTAGCGGGAGGTCGCACAGATACGCAGTATTTT. It yields the protein CSVDTGLAGGRTDTQYF.